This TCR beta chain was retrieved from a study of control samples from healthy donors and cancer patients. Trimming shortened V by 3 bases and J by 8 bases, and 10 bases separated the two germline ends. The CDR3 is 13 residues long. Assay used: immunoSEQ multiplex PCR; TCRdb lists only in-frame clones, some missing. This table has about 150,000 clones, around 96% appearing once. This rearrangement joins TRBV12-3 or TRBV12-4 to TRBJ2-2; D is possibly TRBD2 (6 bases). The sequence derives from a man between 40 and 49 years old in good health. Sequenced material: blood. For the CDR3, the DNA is TGTGCCAGCAGTTTCGGAGGGGATGGGGAGCTGTTTTTT. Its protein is CASSFGGDGELFF.